This T cell receptor (beta chain) comes out of a study of CD8+CD57+ T cells in acquired aplastic anemia. Study-wide context: An average of 3.2 ug of DNA was obtained from sorted CD4+ and CD8+ cells. Study-wide points: It was found that almost 30 CD8+ CDR3 sequences were shared between patients and controls.

Points on this clonotype: The antigen remains undetermined.

Patients included in sequencing had previously demonstrated CD8+CD57+ cell expansion by flow cytometry. All patients were therapy-naive when blood was sampled. Germline V CDR1 and CDR2: SEHNR, FQNEAQ (reference sequence). CDR3 length equals 15 residues. Trimming took off 1 base at V and 4 bases at J, with 13 bases between the two ends. CDR3 and TCR beta VDJ profiling relied on a genomic DNA template. TCRdb used MiXCR to reprocess the reads, holding one entry per CDR3 protein. Found here are approximately 190,000 distinct CDR3 sequences, approximately 50% of them singletons; the top ten hold approximately 9.7%.

This sequence was found in a human donor with aplastic anemia. The J gene is TRBJ1-2, the V gene TRBV7-9; D not certain. What was sequenced was sorted CD4+, CD8+, or CD8+CD57+ T cells (not recorded which) from PBMCs. The CDR3 bases are TGTGCCAGCAGCTTAGGGATTGCGGGGTTCTATGGCTACACCTTC. It translates to CASSLGIAGFYGYTF. The full variable domain, in which reference TRBV7-9 and TRBJ1-2 provide the parts outside the CDR3, is DTGVSQNPRHKITKRGQNVTFRCDPISEHNRLYWYRQTLGQGPEFLTYFQNEAQLEKSRLLSDRFSAERPKGSFSTLEIQRTEQGDSAMYLCASSLGIAGFYGYTFGSGTRLTVV.